The 21 T cell receptor beta chains presented below share a single source sample, sequenced in a study of PD-L1 blockade in urothelial cancer. Time point indicated: pretreatment peripheral blood. Some clones are missing from TCRdb's copy, which holds only in-frame ones; the method was immunoSEQ multiplex PCR. The table lists over 35,000 clones, approximately 86% of them singletons. This specimen consisted of PBMCs, obtained around atezolizumab (anti-PD-L1) treatment. These receptors all come from a man at least 80 years old with urothelial cancer.

The J gene is TRBJ1-5, the V gene TRBV15; D is perhaps TRBD1 (5 bases). V was shortened by 3 bases and J by 4 bases, with 13 bases between the two germline ends. There are 15 residues in the CDR3. Germline values: CDR1 LNHNV, CDR2 YYDKDF (reference sequence). DNA for the CDR3: TGTGCCACCAGCAGGTTCCAAGGGGCTAATCAGCCCCAGCATTTT. Encoded protein: CATSRFQGANQPQHF.

The chain uses TRBV19 and TRBJ2-1, with 12 bases that match TRBD2. Germline CDR1 reads LNHDA; CDR2 reads SQIVND (reference sequence). V dropped 7 bases and J dropped 8; count of bases not matched to a gene: 15. This CDR3 spans 17 amino acids. The CDR3 protein is CASTQGLAGGWGDEQFF. DNA for the CDR3: TGTGCCAGTACCCAGGGGCTAGCGGGAGGGTGGGGGGATGAGCAGTTCTTC.

The rearrangement joins TRBV11-2 to TRBJ2-1, with 11 bases that match TRBD2. The V gene's germline CDR1 is SGHAT and CDR2 FQNNGV. The CDR3 length is 15 residues. Germline trimming cut 2 bases from V and 7 bases from J; bases unmatched to any gene: 4. The CDR3 region is CASSLTSGSRNEQFF. In nucleotides, the CDR3 is TGTGCCAGCAGCTTAACTAGCGGGAGTAGGAATGAGCAGTTCTTC.

The chain recombines TRBV7-9 with TRBJ2-3; 14 bases fit TRBD2. CDR3 length: 14 residues. Losses at the gene ends were 5 bases for V and 10 bases for J; bases not matched to a gene: 5. Germline assignment: CDR1 SEHNR and CDR2 FQNEAQ (reference sequence). CDR3 sequence (DNA): TGTGCCAGCAGCCTAGGGACTAGCGGGAGTCCGCAGTATTTT. It specifies CASSLGTSGSPQYF.

The rearrangement uses TRBV30 and TRBJ1-2; no firm D call. CDR3 length: 13 amino acids. Germline V gives CDR1 GTSNPN, CDR2 SVGIG (reference sequence). Trimming took 4 bases from V and 5 from J, leaving 14 bases between them. The CDR3, as DNA: TGTGCCTGGATATCCACCACCACATATGGCTACACCTTC. This sequence encodes CAWISTTTYGYTF.

A few counts support this clone. This CDR3 fails to terminate in the conserved phenylalanine or tryptophan, so it likely reflects a read error. The DNA is left out, because the CDR3 cannot be placed on it with certainty; the CDR3 is given as TCRdb lists it. The chain recombines TRBV27 with TRBJ2-4; TRBD1 reflects the table's D call only, with no check against the DNA. Germline V CDR1 and CDR2: MNHEY, SMNVEV (reference sequence). The CDR3 is 8 amino acids in total, end residues counted. The CDR3 here is CASSPLRQ.

The chain links TRBV11-2 to TRBJ2-7; 7 bases fit TRBD2. There are 14 residues in the CDR3. Germline values: CDR1 SGHAT, CDR2 FQNNGV. The J segment lost 3 bases and the V segment lost 5 bases, leaving 7 bases of the junction unmatched. This CDR3 reads CASSPVGGSYEQYF. Written as DNA, the CDR3 is TGTGCCAGCAGCCCCGTCGGGGGGAGCTACGAGCAGTACTTC. Supplemented by reference TRBV11-2 and TRBJ2-7, the full variable domain reads EAGVAQSPRYKIIEKRQSVAFWCNPISGHATLYWYQQILGQGPKLLIQFQNNGVVDDSQLPKDRFSAERLKGVDSTLKIQPAKLEDSAVYLCASSPVGGSYEQYFGPGTRLTVT.

The chain joins TRBV7-9 to TRBJ2-3; TRBD2 might be the D (5 bases). With 6 bases removed from V and 0 bases from J, the gap between germline ends came to 16 bases. Germline V lookup: CDR1 SEHNR, CDR2 FQNEAQ (reference sequence). CDR3 size: 16 residues. The CDR3 sequence: CASRPRRGPSTDTQYF. CDR3 in DNA: TGTGCCAGCAGGCCCCGGAGAGGGCCTAGCACAGATACGCAGTATTTT.

In nucleotides, the CDR3 is TGTGCCAGCTCAGATCGGACTTTTACAGATACGCAGTATTTT. Residues: CASSDRTFTDTQYF. The genes are TRBV18 and TRBJ2-3, with D perhaps TRBD2 (5 bases). CDR1 is KGHSH and CDR2 is LQKENI in the germline V gene. The V and J ends lost 5 bases and 3 bases respectively, with 12 bases between them. The CDR3 has 14 residues.

This clone has only a few counts. The rearrangement uses TRBV28 and TRBJ1-2; TRBD1 aligns across 7 bases. The germline V gene has CDR1 MDHEN and CDR2 SYDVKM. This CDR3 has 14 residues. The junction had 6 bases not matched to a gene; V was cut back by 5 bases and J by 3 bases. CDR3 loop: CASSVPGGYYGYTF. DNA of the CDR3: TGTGCCAGCAGTGTTCCAGGGGGGTACTATGGCTACACCTTC.

V is TRBV2 and J is TRBJ1-1, with D hard to call. Trimming removed 4 bases at V and 0 bases at J, with 9 bases between. CDR3 length: 14 residues. CDR1 and CDR2 (germline): SNHLY, FYNNEI. This CDR3 is CASSGGRVNTEAFF. The CDR3 nucleotides are TGTGCCAGCAGTGGAGGTAGAGTGAACACTGAAGCTTTCTTT. The full variable domain, rest sourced from reference TRBV2 and TRBJ1-1, is EPEVTQTPSHQVTQMGQEVILRCVPISNHLYFYWYRQILGQKVEFLVSFYNNEISEKSEIFDDQFSVERPDGSNFTLKIRSTKLEDSAMYFCASSGGRVNTEAFFGQGTRLTVV.

This clone appeared once. The rearrangement joins TRBV7-2 to TRBJ2-3; the D is unclear. Trimming removed 6 bases at V and 0 bases at J, with 7 bases between. This CDR3 region has 13 residues. The V gene's germline CDR1 is SGHTA and CDR2 FQGNSA. CDR3 sequence reads: CASRAASTDTQYF. The CDR3 nucleotides read TGTGCCAGCAGGGCGGCTAGCACAGATACGCAGTATTTT.

CDR3: CSARERETQYF. In DNA, the CDR3 is TGCAGTGCTAGGGAGCGGGAGACCCAGTACTTC. V is TRBV20-1 and J is TRBJ2-5, with a weak D call TRBD2 (5 bases). CDR1 is DFQATT, CDR2 SNEGSKA, per germline (reference sequence). V dropped 3 bases and J dropped 5 bases, with 7 bases sitting between them. The CDR3 covers 11 residues.

This clone is a singleton in its sample. The chain has TRBV19 and TRBJ1-2; 9 bases align to TRBD1. CDR1 is LNHDA and CDR2 is SQIVND in the germline V gene (reference sequence). This CDR3 is 14 amino acids long. Germline trimming cut 5 bases from V and 4 bases from J; bases unmatched to any gene: 5. CDR3 coding DNA: TGTGCCAGTAGTTGGGGACAGGGCCCCTATGGCTACACCTTC. This encodes CASSWGQGPYGYTF.

The chain recombines TRBV25-1 with TRBJ1-2; D remains unclear. Trimming removed 9 bases from V and 7 bases from J, with 12 bases in between. The CDR3 has 11 amino acids. CDR1 and CDR2 (germline): MGHDK, SYGVNS. This CDR3 reads CARPLRSGYTF. The CDR3 nucleotides read TGTGCCAGACCTTTGAGAAGTGGCTACACCTTC.

This sequence joins TRBV30 and TRBJ1-4; 7 bases fit TRBD1. Trimming took 3 bases from V and 5 from J; bases not matched to a gene: 0. The CDR3 is 12 residues long. Germline V gene data show CDR1 as GTSNPN and CDR2 as SVGIG (reference sequence). The CDR3 is CAWRQGNEKLFF. DNA of the CDR3: TGTGCCTGGAGACAGGGGAATGAAAAACTGTTTTTT.

This chain links TRBV28 with TRBJ2-1, with D unresolved. The CDR3 length is 14 residues. The V and J ends lost 5 bases and 4 bases respectively, with 12 bases between them. Germline V gene sequence: CDR1 MDHEN, CDR2 SYDVKM. CDR3 nucleotide sequence: TGTGCCAGCAGTCAAATCCCCAGGTACAATGAGCAGTTCTTC. Translating it yields CASSQIPRYNEQFF.

The genes are TRBV19 and TRBJ1-5; 9 bases are shared with TRBD1. The germline CDR1 and CDR2 sequences are LNHDA and SQIVND (reference sequence). The V and J ends lost 5 bases and 2 bases, in that order; junction bases with no gene match: 4. The CDR3 is 15 residues long. The CDR3 loop is CASSPWTGGNQPQHF. The CDR3 nucleotides are TGTGCCAGTAGTCCGTGGACAGGGGGCAATCAGCCCCAGCATTTT. Filled out from reference TRBV19 and TRBJ1-5, the complete variable domain reads DGGITQSPKYLFRKEGQNVTLSCEQNLNHDAMYWYRQDPGQGLRLIYYSQIVNDFQKGDIAEGYSVSREKKESFPLTVTSAQKNPTAFYLCASSPWTGGNQPQHFGDGTRLSIL.

This rearrangement joins TRBV5-1 to TRBJ2-1; a weak D match, TRBD2 (6 bases). The CDR3 is made up of 16 amino acids. Trimming left V 0 bases short and J 1 base short, with 11 bases between. CDR1 and CDR2 (germline): SGHRS, YFSETQ. CDR3 loop: CASSLGLAGSYNEQFF. The CDR3 DNA sequence: TGCGCCAGCAGCTTGGGGCTCGCGGGGTCCTACAATGAGCAGTTCTTC. The whole variable domain, remainder taken from reference TRBV5-1 and TRBJ2-1, is KAGVTQTPRYLIKTRGQQVTLSCSPISGHRSVSWYQQTPGQGLQFLFEYFSETQRNKGNFPGRFSGRQFSNSRSEMNVSTLELGDSALYLCASSLGLAGSYNEQFFGPGTRLTVL.

The genes are TRBV6-5 and TRBJ1-1, with TRBD1 identical over 9 bases. V was clipped by 6 bases and J by 5 bases; unmatched bases: 7. There are 14 residues in the CDR3. In germline, CDR1 is MNHEY, CDR2 SVGAGI. The CDR3 reads CASSTGQGRTEAFF. The CDR3 region has the DNA TGTGCCAGCAGCACCGGACAGGGGCGGACTGAAGCTTTCTTT.

This chain connects TRBV6-6 to TRBJ2-7; the D gene is possibly TRBD2 (6 bases). Germline values: CDR1 MNHNY, CDR2 SVGAGI (reference sequence). The V end lost 5 bases, the J end lost 0 bases, and 14 bases lay between the germline ends. The CDR3 contains 15 residues. This chain's CDR3 is CASSPRDSGSYEQYF. The CDR3 DNA follows: TGTGCCAGCAGTCCCCGGGACTCGGGCTCCTACGAGCAGTACTTC.